This T cell receptor (beta chain) is from a study of CD8+CD57+ T cells in acquired aplastic anemia. Genomic DNA, serving as template, underwent TCR beta VDJ and CDR3 profiling. MiXCR was run by TCRdb on the reads, yielding one entry per CDR3 protein. This table holds roughly 170,000 distinct CDR3 sequences, about half found once. Germline CDR1 SEHNR, CDR2 FQNEAQ (reference sequence). The CDR3 is 15 amino acids. The V segment lost 1 base and the J segment 14 bases; nucleotides outside the gene matches: 11. This clonotype appeared many times. What it binds is not known. Overall study results and limits: The study identified roughly 31 CD8+ CDR3 sequences shared by patients and controls.

Sequencing was done on patients that had shown CD8+CD57+ cell expansion by flow cytometry. Each patient carried a diagnosis of severe acquired aplastic anemia. Input material: sorted CD4+, CD8+, or CD8+CD57+ T cells (not recorded which) from PBMCs. This chain links TRBV7-9 with TRBJ1-6; 7 bases map to TRBD1. The clonotype was recovered from a human donor with aplastic anemia. CDR3: CASSLDLGGKGALHF. DNA of the CDR3: TGTGCCAGCAGCTTAGACTTAGGGGGCAAGGGAGCCCTCCACTTT.